This entry describes one T cell receptor beta chain. These data belong to a study of shared clonotypes between healthy human individuals. The repertoire was sequenced with immunoSEQ multiplex PCR; TCRdb's copy has only in-frame clones and lacks some. This table has millions of clones, roughly 95% appearing once. This CDR3 contains 15 residues. Germline V gene lookup returns CDR1 LNHDA and CDR2 SQIVND (reference sequence). The V gene is TRBV19, the J gene TRBJ1-5; 7 nucleotides agree with TRBD1. This TCR was recovered from a man younger than 30 in good health. Material for sequencing was naive CD4+ T cells sorted from blood. Subset: CD45RA+ positively selected. The CDR3: CASTGAGANNQPQHF. In DNA, the CDR3 is TGTGCTTCAACAGGGGCAGGAGCTAATAATCAGCCCCAGCATTTT.